This TCR beta chain was captured by sequencing in a study of tumor-infiltrating lymphocytes in localized non-small cell lung cancer. Study-wide context: Several tumor histologies, both smoking statuses, and some post-neoadjuvant chemotherapy samples were included. Each patient gave resected tumor and non-adjacent uninvolved lung tissue. Study observations and caveats: TCR sequencing covered a subset of patients with enough tissue. T-cell fraction did not differ between immunotypes IM1 and IM2.

Trimming shortened V by 0 bases and J by 7 bases, and 15 bases separated the two germline ends. Germline V gene data show CDR1 as LGHNA and CDR2 as YNFKEQ. This CDR3 region has 15 residues. Of note for this clone: The antigen is unknown.

Assay used: immunoSEQ multiplex PCR; TCRdb lists only in-frame clones, some missing. The sample has 2,500 to 3,000 clones; 65% to 80% are singletons. The rearrangement uses TRBV4-2 and TRBJ1-2; TRBD1 is a possible D gene (5 bases). This receptor was identified in a human donor with non-small cell lung cancer. Sequences were obtained from uninvolved lung tissue not adjacent to the tumor. The CDR3 region is CASSQEFQGLFGYTF. DNA for the CDR3: TGTGCCAGCAGCCAAGAATTCCAGGGCTTGTTTGGCTACACCTTC.